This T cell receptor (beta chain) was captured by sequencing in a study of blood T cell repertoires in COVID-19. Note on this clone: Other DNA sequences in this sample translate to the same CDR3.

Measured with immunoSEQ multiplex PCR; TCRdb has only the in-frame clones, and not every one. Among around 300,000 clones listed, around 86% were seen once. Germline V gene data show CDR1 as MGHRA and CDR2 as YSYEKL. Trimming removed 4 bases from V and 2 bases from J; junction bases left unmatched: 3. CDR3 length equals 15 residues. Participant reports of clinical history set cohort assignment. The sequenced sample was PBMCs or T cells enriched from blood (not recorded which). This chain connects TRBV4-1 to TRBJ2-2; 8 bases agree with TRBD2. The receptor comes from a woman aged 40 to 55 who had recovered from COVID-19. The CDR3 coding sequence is TGCGCCAGCAGCCTAGCGGGGAGAAACACCGGGGAGCTGTTTTTT. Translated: CASSLAGRNTGELFF.